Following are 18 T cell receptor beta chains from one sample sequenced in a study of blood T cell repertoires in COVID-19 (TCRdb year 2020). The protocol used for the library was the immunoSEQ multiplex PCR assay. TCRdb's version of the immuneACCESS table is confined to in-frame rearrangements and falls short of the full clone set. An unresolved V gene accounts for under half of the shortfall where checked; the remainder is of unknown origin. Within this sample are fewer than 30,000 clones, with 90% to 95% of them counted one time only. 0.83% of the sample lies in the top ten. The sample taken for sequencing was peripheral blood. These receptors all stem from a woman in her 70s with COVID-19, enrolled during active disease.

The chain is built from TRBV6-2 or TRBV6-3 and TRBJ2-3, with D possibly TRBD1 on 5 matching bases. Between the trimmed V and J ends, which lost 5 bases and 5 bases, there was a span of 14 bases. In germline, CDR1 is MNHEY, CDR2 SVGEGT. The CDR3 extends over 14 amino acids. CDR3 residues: CASSRTPSVDTQYF. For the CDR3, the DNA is TGTGCCAGCAGTAGGACACCCTCAGTAGATACGCAGTATTTT.

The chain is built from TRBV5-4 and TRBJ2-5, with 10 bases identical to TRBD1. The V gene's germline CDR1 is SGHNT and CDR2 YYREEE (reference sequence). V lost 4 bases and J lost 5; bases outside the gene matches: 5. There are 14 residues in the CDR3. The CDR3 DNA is TGTGCCAGCAGCCCGGGGACAGGGGTGGAGACCCAGTACTTC. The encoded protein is CASSPGTGVETQYF.

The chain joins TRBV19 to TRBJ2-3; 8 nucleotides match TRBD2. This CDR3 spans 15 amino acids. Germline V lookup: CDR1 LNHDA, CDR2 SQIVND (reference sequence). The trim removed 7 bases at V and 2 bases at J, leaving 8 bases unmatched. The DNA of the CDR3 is TGTGCCAGTAATAGCGGGATCGGAGACACAGATACGCAGTATTTT. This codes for CASNSGIGDTDTQYF.

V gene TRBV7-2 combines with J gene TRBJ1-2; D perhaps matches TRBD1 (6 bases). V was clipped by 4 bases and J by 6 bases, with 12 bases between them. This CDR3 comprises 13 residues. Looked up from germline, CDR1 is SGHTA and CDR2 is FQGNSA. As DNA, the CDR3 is TGTGCCAGCAGCTATGACAGGCTAAATGGCTACACCTTC. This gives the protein CASSYDRLNGYTF. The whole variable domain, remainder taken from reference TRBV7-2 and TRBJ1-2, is GAGVSQSPSNKVTEKGKDVELRCDPISGHTALYWYRQSLGQGLEFLIYFQGNSAPDKSGLPSDRFSAERTGGSVSTLTIQRTQQEDSAVYLCASSYDRLNGYTFGSGTRLTVV.

The CDR3 region is CASSLRTLAPEQYF. The DNA for the CDR3 is TGTGCCAGCAGCCTTCGGACTTTGGCCCCAGAACAGTACTTC. The chain couples TRBV27 to TRBJ2-7; a possible D gene is TRBD2 (5 bases). From germline, CDR1 is MNHEY and CDR2 SMNVEV (reference sequence). V was cut by 6 bases and J by 10 bases, with 22 bases left in between. There are 14 residues in the CDR3.

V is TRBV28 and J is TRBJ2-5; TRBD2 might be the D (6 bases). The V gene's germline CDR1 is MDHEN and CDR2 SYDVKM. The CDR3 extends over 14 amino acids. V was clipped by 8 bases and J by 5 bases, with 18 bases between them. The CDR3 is CASAAGRVGETQYF. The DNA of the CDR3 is TGTGCCAGCGCCGCGGGAAGGGTGGGGGAGACCCAGTACTTC. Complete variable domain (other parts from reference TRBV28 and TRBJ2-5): DVKVTQSSRYLVKRTGEKVFLECVQDMDHENMFWYRQDPGLGLRLIYFSYDVKMKEKGDIPEGYSVSREKKERFSLILESASTNQTSMYLCASAAGRVGETQYFGPGTRLLVL.

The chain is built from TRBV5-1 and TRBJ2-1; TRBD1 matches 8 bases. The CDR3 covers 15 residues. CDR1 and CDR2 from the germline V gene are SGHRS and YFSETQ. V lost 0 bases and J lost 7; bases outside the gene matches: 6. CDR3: CASSLVGQGANEQFF. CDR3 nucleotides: TGCGCCAGCAGCTTGGTGGGCCAGGGGGCAAATGAGCAGTTCTTC.

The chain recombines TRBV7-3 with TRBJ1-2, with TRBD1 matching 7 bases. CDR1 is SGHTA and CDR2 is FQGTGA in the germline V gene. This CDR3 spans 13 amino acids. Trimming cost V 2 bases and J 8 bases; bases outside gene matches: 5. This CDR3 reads CASSLETGSGYTF. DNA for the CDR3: TGTGCCAGCAGCTTAGAGACAGGGAGCGGCTACACCTTC.

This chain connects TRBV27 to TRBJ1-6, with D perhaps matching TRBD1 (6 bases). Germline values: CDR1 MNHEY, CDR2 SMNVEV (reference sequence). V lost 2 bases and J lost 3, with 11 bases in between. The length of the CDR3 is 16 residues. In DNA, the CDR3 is TGTGCCAGCAGTTTAGCAGGGGCTGGCTATAATTCACCCCTCCACTTT. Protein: CASSLAGAGYNSPLHF.

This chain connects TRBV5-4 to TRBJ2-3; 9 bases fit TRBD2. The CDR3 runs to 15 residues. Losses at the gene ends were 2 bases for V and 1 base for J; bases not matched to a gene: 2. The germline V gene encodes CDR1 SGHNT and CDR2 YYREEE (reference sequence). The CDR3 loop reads CASSLAGGGTDTQYF. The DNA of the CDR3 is TGTGCCAGCAGCTTAGCGGGAGGTGGCACAGATACGCAGTATTTT.

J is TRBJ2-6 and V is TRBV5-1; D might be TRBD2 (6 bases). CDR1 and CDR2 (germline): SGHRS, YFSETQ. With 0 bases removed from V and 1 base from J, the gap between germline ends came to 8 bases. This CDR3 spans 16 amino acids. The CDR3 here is CASSLEGTSGANVLTF. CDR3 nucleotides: TGCGCCAGCAGCTTGGAGGGGACTTCTGGGGCCAACGTCCTGACTTTC. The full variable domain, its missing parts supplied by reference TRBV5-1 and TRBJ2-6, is KAGVTQTPRYLIKTRGQQVTLSCSPISGHRSVSWYQQTPGQGLQFLFEYFSETQRNKGNFPGRFSGRQFSNSRSEMNVSTLELGDSALYLCASSLEGTSGANVLTFGAGSRLTVL.

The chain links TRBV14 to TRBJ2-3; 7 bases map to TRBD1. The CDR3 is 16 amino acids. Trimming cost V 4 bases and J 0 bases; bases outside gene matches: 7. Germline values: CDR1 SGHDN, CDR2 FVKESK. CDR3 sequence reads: CASSRQGDPSTDTQYF. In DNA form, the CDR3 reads TGTGCCAGCAGCCGACAGGGAGACCCTAGCACAGATACGCAGTATTTT.

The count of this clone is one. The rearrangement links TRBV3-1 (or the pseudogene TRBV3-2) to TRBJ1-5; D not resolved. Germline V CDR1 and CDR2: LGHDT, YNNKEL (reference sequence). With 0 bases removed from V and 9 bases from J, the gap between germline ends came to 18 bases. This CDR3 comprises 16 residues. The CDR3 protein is CASSQDAQGLGRPQHF. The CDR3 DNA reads TGTGCCAGCAGCCAAGATGCCCAAGGGCTCGGGAGGCCCCAGCATTTT.

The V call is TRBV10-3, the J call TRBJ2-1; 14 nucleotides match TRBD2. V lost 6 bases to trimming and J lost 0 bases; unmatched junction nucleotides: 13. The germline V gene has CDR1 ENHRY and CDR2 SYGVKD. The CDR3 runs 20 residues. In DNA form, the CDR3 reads TGTGCCATCAGGGGTGTTCCGGGACTAGCGGGAGTTCCCTCCTACAATGAGCAGTTCTTC. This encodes CAIRGVPGLAGVPSYNEQFF.

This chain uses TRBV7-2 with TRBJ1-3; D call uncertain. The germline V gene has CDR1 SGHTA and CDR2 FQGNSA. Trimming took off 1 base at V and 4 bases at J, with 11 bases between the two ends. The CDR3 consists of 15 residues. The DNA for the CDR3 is TGTGCCAGCAGCTTAGGGGCATCTGTAGGAAACACCATATATTTT. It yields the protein CASSLGASVGNTIYF.

The CDR3: CASSEGGGPHEKLFF. CDR3 sequence (DNA): TGTGCCAGCAGTGAAGGGGGGGGTCCCCATGAAAAACTGTTTTTT. The chain recombines TRBV6-1 with TRBJ1-4, with D possibly TRBD1 on 5 matching bases. This CDR3 spans 15 amino acids. Germline lookup yields CDR1 MNHNS and CDR2 SASEGT. Trimming stripped 1 base from V and 6 bases from J, with 12 bases between.

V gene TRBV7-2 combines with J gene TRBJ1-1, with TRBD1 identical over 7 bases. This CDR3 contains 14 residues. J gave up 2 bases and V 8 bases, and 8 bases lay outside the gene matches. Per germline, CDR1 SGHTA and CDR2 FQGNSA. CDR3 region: CASDTGQTNTEAFF. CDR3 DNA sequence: TGTGCCAGCGATACGGGACAGACAAACACTGAAGCTTTCTTT.

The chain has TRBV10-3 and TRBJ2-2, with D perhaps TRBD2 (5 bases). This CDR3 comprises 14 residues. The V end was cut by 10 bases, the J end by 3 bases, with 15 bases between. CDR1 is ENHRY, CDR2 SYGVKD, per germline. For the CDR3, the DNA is TGTGCCACCAGCGGTATTACAGACACCGGGGAGCTGTTTTTT. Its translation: CATSGITDTGELFF.